The 29 T cell receptor beta chains below all came from one sample that was sequenced in a study of spatial heterogeneity in lung cancer. Sample time point: blood at routine non-recurrence follow-up after resection. MiXCR, run by TCRdb on the 5' RACE reads, gives a single entry per CDR3 protein. This repertoire shows fewer than 100,000 distinct CDR3 sequences, roughly a fifth found once; its top ten account for just over 20%. Specimen: PBMCs, collected at follow-up. The receptors originated from a male donor with early-stage non-small cell lung cancer.

This clonotype was recorded many times. The chain couples TRBV12-3 or TRBV12-4 to TRBJ1-6; D gene ambiguous. This CDR3 is 12 amino acids long. V shed 3 bases and J shed 10 bases, with 7 bases lying between them. CDR3 loop: CASSFGGSPLHF. The DNA for the CDR3 is TGTGCCAGCAGTTTTGGCGGATCACCCCTCCACTTT.

The rearrangement uses TRBV10-1 and TRBJ1-5; D unresolved. Germline CDR1 and CDR2: WNHNN and SYGVQD (reference sequence). CDR3 size: 12 residues. V gave up 8 bases and J gave up 7 bases, with 12 bases separating them. CDR3: CASARAPQPQHF. The CDR3 bases are TGCGCCAGCGCCCGGGCCCCCCAGCCCCAGCATTTT.

This clonotype was seen a handful of times. J is TRBJ1-1 and V is TRBV10-3; tentative D call: TRBD1 (6 bases). The length of the CDR3 is 15 residues. The V end lost 4 bases, the J end lost 4 bases, and 16 bases lay between the germline ends. In germline, CDR1 is ENHRY, CDR2 SYGVKD. CDR3 sequence (DNA): TGTGCCATCAGTGTCAACCCAGGGGCGGGCACTGAAGCTTTCTTT. This translates into CAISVNPGAGTEAFF.

V usage is TRBV20-1 and J usage is TRBJ2-2; TRBD1 agrees at 8 bases. V shed 6 bases, J shed 1 base, and the junction held 4 bases outside the gene matches. Germline V CDR1 and CDR2: DFQATT, SNEGSKA (reference sequence). The CDR3 length is 14 residues. The CDR3 loop reads CSARGTGNTGELFF. In DNA, the CDR3 is TGCAGTGCAAGGGGGACAGGGAACACCGGGGAGCTGTTTTTT.

The V and J genes are TRBV24-1 and TRBJ2-1; the D is unclear. The V gene lost 9 bases and the J gene lost 5 bases, with 13 bases spanning the gap. The CDR3 length is 13 residues. Germline lookup yields CDR1 KGHDR and CDR2 SFDVKD. CDR3 loop: CATGQIQDNEQFF. The CDR3 coding sequence is TGTGCCACCGGTCAGATTCAGGACAATGAGCAGTTCTTC.

The chain couples TRBV11-2 to TRBJ2-7; 8 nucleotides line up with TRBD1. V shed 5 bases and J 8 bases; nucleotides not matched to a gene: 11. Germline V lookup: CDR1 SGHAT, CDR2 FQNNGV. The CDR3 length is 14 residues. In DNA form, the CDR3 reads TGTGCCAGCAGCCCCCGGGACAGGAACAATCAGCAGTACGTC. This encodes CASSPRDRNNQQYV.

The chain uses TRBV6-2 or TRBV6-3 and TRBJ2-2; 10 bases fit TRBD2. The CDR3 length is 16 residues. The trim removed 7 bases at V and 6 bases at J, leaving 11 bases unmatched. Germline assignment: CDR1 MNHEY and CDR2 SVGEGT. CDR3 residues: CASTETSGSGPGELFF. The CDR3 nucleotides are TGTGCCAGCACAGAGACTAGCGGGTCTGGCCCCGGGGAGCTGTTTTTT.

V usage is TRBV3-1 and J usage is TRBJ2-5; possibly TRBD1 for D (5 bases). The CDR3 loop spans 15 amino acids. CDR1 LGHDT and CDR2 YNNKEL come from the germline V gene (reference sequence). V lost 0 bases, J lost 7 bases, and 15 bases lay in between. The CDR3 nucleotides are TGTGCCAGCAGCCAAGATCAGGGCAGGCCCGGGACCCAGTACTTC. Translated: CASSQDQGRPGTQYF.

This clonotype was found a few times. The J gene is TRBJ1-1, the V gene TRBV6-2 or TRBV6-3; D is perhaps TRBD1 (5 bases). Germline lookup yields CDR1 MNHEY and CDR2 SVGEGT. The CDR3 totals 13 residues. With 7 bases removed from V and 5 bases from J, the gap between germline ends came to 14 bases. As DNA, the CDR3 is TGTGCCAGCATTTGGGGGGAGAGGACTGAAGCTTTCTTT. Translating gives CASIWGERTEAFF.

This chain connects TRBV7-9 to TRBJ2-7; D ambiguous. The germline V and J ends were trimmed by 1 base and 1 base, with 14 bases remaining between them. CDR1 and CDR2 (germline): SEHNR, FQNEAQ (reference sequence). CDR3 size: 16 residues. The CDR3 spells CASSLGRGLSSYEQYF. CDR3 nucleotide sequence: TGTGCCAGCAGCTTAGGTCGTGGCCTCAGTTCCTACGAGCAGTACTTC.

This chain connects TRBV20-1 to TRBJ2-3, with D uncertain. CDR3 length: 15 residues. The germline gives CDR1 DFQATT, CDR2 SNEGSKA (reference sequence). V lost 0 bases and J 6 bases, leaving 16 bases between the germline ends. CDR3 loop: CSARDYMMGWDTQYF. The CDR3 region has the DNA TGCAGTGCTAGAGATTATATGATGGGATGGGATACGCAGTATTTT.

This clonotype was observed a handful of times. V gene TRBV5-6 combines with J gene TRBJ1-1, with no clear D. This CDR3 has 15 amino acids. V shed 4 bases and J shed 3 bases, with 16 bases lying between them. Germline assignment: CDR1 SGHDT and CDR2 YYEEEE. The chain's CDR3 is CASSMSGRTDTEAFF. CDR3 in DNA: TGTGCCAGCAGCATGAGCGGACGGACGGACACTGAAGCTTTCTTT.

The V call is TRBV29-1, the J call TRBJ1-1; weak D call: TRBD1 (5 bases). Germline loops: CDR1 SQVTM, CDR2 ANQGSEA. The V gene lost 7 bases and the J gene lost 3 bases, with 21 bases spanning the gap. CDR3 size: 15 residues. CDR3 loop: CSAKRSLGEHTEAFF. The CDR3 nucleotides read TGCAGCGCCAAACGTTCCCTGGGGGAACACACTGAAGCTTTCTTT.

This chain connects TRBV7-6 to TRBJ2-2; the D call may be TRBD1 or TRBD2 (5 bases each). V was cut by 5 bases and J by 2 bases, with 12 bases left in between. The CDR3 totals 15 residues. CDR1 is SGHVS, CDR2 FNYEAQ, per germline. CDR3 sequence reads: CASSKSGSNTGELFF. The DNA for the CDR3 is TGTGCCAGCAGCAAATCAGGGAGTAACACCGGGGAGCTGTTTTTT.

The V call is TRBV29-1, the J call TRBJ1-1, with D tentatively TRBD1 (6 bases). Trimming pared 6 bases from V and 1 base from J, leaving 12 bases between. Germline lookup yields CDR1 SQVTM and CDR2 ANQGSEA. This CDR3 region has 13 residues. The CDR3 region is CSVQGRSNTEAFF. In nucleotides, the CDR3 is TGCAGCGTCCAGGGGAGGTCGAACACTGAAGCTTTCTTT.

This clonotype has at least ten counts. The junction does not match germline at one end; this may be a read error. The rearrangement links TRBV18 to TRBJ2-1; D gene uncertain. Germline lookup yields CDR1 KGHSH and CDR2 LQKENI. The CDR3 has 15 amino acids. CDR3 coding DNA: TGTGCCAGCTCGCCACTCGCCCAATCCTACAATGAGCAGTTCTTC. Its translation: CASSPLAQSYNEQFF. The variable domain in full, completed from reference TRBV18 and TRBJ2-1, reads NAGVMQNPRHLVRRRGQEARLRCSPMKGHSHVYWYRQLPEEGLKFMVYLQKENIIDESGMPKERFSAEFPKEGPSILRIQQVVRGDSAAYFCASSPLAQSYNEQFFGPGTRLTVL.

This clonotype was detected ten times or more. The V gene is TRBV27, the J gene TRBJ1-5; D not certain. The germline CDR1 and CDR2 sequences are MNHEY and SMNVEV (reference sequence). V gave up 2 bases and J gave up 3 bases, with 8 bases separating them. The CDR3 has 14 residues. In DNA form, the CDR3 reads TGTGCCAGCAGTTTACGTCCCAACAATCAGCCCCAGCATTTT. Residues: CASSLRPNNQPQHF.

In this sample, this clonotype turned up a few times. The chain has TRBV20-1 and TRBJ2-1; 8 bases are shared with TRBD2. CDR1 DFQATT and CDR2 SNEGSKA come from the germline V gene (reference sequence). The CDR3 totals 17 residues. V lost 2 bases, J lost 6 bases, and 15 bases stayed unmatched. The CDR3 sequence is CSARKLTRRGASNEQFF. The CDR3 DNA follows: TGCAGTGCTAGAAAACTCACCCGGCGGGGGGCGAGCAATGAGCAGTTCTTC.

V usage is TRBV12-3 or TRBV12-4 and J usage is TRBJ2-3; the D gene is possibly TRBD1 (6 bases). The CDR3 loop spans 14 amino acids. V lost 4 bases to trimming and J lost 5 bases, with 13 bases between them. Here the CDR3 reads CASSSPTGRDTQYF. In DNA, the CDR3 is TGTGCCAGCAGTTCACCTACAGGGCGAGATACGCAGTATTTT.

The chain has TRBV9 and TRBJ2-1; D is unresolved. The CDR3 length is 13 residues. Germline loops: CDR1 SGDLS, CDR2 YYNGEE. The germline V and J ends were trimmed by 0 bases and 8 bases, with 9 bases remaining between them. As DNA, the CDR3 is TGTGCCAGCAGCGTAGGTAGTGTCCATGAGCAGTTCTTC. Translated: CASSVGSVHEQFF.

J is TRBJ2-7 and V is TRBV2; D call uncertain. CDR1 is SNHLY, CDR2 FYNNEI, per germline. This CDR3 spans 13 amino acids. V was cut by 0 bases and J by 2 bases, with 5 bases left in between. CDR3 sequence (DNA): TGTGCCAGCAGTGAAGCGGCAGCCTACGAGCAGTACGTC. It translates to CASSEAAAYEQYV.

The chain has TRBV5-4 and TRBJ2-5, with a possible D match to TRBD2 (5 bases). The germline V gene has CDR1 SGHNT and CDR2 YYREEE (reference sequence). Deletions cut 0 bases from V and 2 bases from J, with 8 bases between. CDR3 length: 14 amino acids. CDR3 residues: CASSLDPGQETQYF. The CDR3, as DNA: TGTGCCAGCAGCTTGGACCCGGGACAAGAGACCCAGTACTTC.

The V and J genes are TRBV10-3 and TRBJ2-1, with TRBD1 identical over 7 bases. Germline V gene sequence: CDR1 ENHRY, CDR2 SYGVKD. J gave up 5 bases and V 2 bases, and 0 bases lay outside the gene matches. The CDR3 loop spans 13 amino acids. The CDR3 DNA reads TGTGCCATCAGTGAGGGGACAGACAATGAGCAGTTCTTC. Protein product: CAISEGTDNEQFF.

The V and J genes are TRBV24-1 and TRBJ1-2; tentative D call: TRBD1 (5 bases). There are 14 residues in the CDR3. V lost 3 bases to trimming and J lost 8 bases, with 15 bases between them. Germline CDR1 and CDR2: KGHDR and SFDVKD. This CDR3 reads CATSDRGPTGGYTF. CDR3 nucleotides: TGTGCCACCAGTGATCGGGGACCTACCGGCGGCTACACCTTC.

Judged by abundance, this clonotype is medium-sized. The chain uses TRBV7-2 and TRBJ2-3, with 7 bases that match TRBD1. Germline trimming cut 4 bases from V and 8 bases from J; bases unmatched to any gene: 6. The CDR3 has 13 amino acids. The germline CDR1 and CDR2 sequences are SGHTA and FQGNSA. CDR3 in amino acids: CASSSTGIGTQYF. CDR3 in DNA: TGTGCCAGCAGCTCGACAGGGATCGGTACGCAGTATTTT.

This clonotype was picked up a small number of times. The V and J genes are TRBV6-1 and TRBJ1-1; the match to TRBD1 covers 7 bases. Germline V gene sequence: CDR1 MNHNS, CDR2 SASEGT. The CDR3 length is 15 residues. Germline trimming cut 5 bases from V and 0 bases from J; bases unmatched to any gene: 6. The CDR3 nucleotides are TGTGCCAGCAGTCCACGGGACAGTGTGAACACTGAAGCTTTCTTT. Its translation: CASSPRDSVNTEAFF.

The V gene is TRBV5-1, the J gene TRBJ2-1, with 13 bases matching TRBD2. The V segment lost 3 bases and the J segment 0 bases; nucleotides outside the gene matches: 6. The germline gives CDR1 SGHRS, CDR2 YFSETQ. The CDR3 is 18 amino acids. CDR3: CASSYGLAGESSYNEQFF. The CDR3 DNA reads TGCGCCAGCAGCTACGGACTAGCGGGAGAAAGCTCCTACAATGAGCAGTTCTTC.

This clonotype was found a few times. This chain uses TRBV3-1 with TRBJ2-6, with a possible D match to TRBD1 (5 bases). The germline V gene has CDR1 LGHDT and CDR2 YNNKEL (reference sequence). V was clipped by 6 bases and J by 2 bases, with 8 bases between them. The CDR3 has 14 residues. The chain's CDR3 is CASRPTAGANVLTF. The CDR3 DNA reads TGTGCCAGCAGACCGACAGCTGGGGCCAACGTCCTGACTTTC.

The V gene is TRBV6-2 or TRBV6-3, the J gene TRBJ1-4; D is ambiguous. Trimming removed 2 bases at V and 0 bases at J, with 7 bases between. Germline-derived CDR1 and CDR2 are MNHEY and SVGEGT. The CDR3 totals 15 residues. The CDR3 DNA reads as TGTGCCAGCAGTTACGACGGTGCAACTAATGAAAAACTGTTTTTT. Translated, it gives CASSYDGATNEKLFF.